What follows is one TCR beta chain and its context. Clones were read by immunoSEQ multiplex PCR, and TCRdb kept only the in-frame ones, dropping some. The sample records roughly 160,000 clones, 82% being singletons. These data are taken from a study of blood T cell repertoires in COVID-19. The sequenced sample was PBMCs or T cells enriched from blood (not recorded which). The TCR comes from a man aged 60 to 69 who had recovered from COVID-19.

The DNA of the CDR3 is TGTGCCAGCAGCTTGGAGGGGCGGCGCAGGGGTGGGGAGACCCAGTACTTC. Translating it yields CASSLEGRRRGGETQYF. This rearrangement joins TRBV5-6 to TRBJ2-5, with D possibly matching TRBD1 (6 bases). The CDR3 contains 17 residues. Trimming removed 0 bases at V and 5 bases at J, with 20 bases between. Germline-derived CDR1 and CDR2 are SGHDT and YYEEEE. Drawing the rest from reference TRBV5-6 and TRBJ2-5, the complete variable domain is DAGVTQSPTHLIKTRGQQVTLRCSPKSGHDTVSWYQQALGQGPQFIFQYYEEEERQRGNFPDRFSGHQFPNYSSELNVNALLLGDSALYLCASSLEGRRRGGETQYFGPGTRLLVL.